This T cell receptor beta chain was documented in a study of blood T cell repertoires in COVID-19. Study processing details: How many nucleated cells were present was estimated from reference gene primer amplification. Libraries were prepared by immunoSEQ multiplex PCR; TCRdb keeps only in-frame clonotypes and omits some of them. V, J and clone size derive from that table, while D and trimming were established from the DNA sequence. The data hold hundreds of thousands of clones, with more than 75% observed a single time. Source material: PBMCs or T cells enriched from blood (not recorded which). The TCR originated in a woman aged 60-70 years in a cohort exposed to, infected with or recovered from COVID-19 (not recorded which).

As DNA, the CDR3 is TGTGCCAGCAGTCCTCAGACAGGCCTGAACACTGAAGCTTTCTTT. Encoded protein: CASSPQTGLNTEAFF. The chain uses TRBV28 and TRBJ1-1; maybe TRBD1 (6 bases). The germline V and J ends were trimmed by 5 bases and 0 bases, with 13 bases remaining between them. The length of the CDR3 is 15 residues. Germline V lookup: CDR1 MDHEN, CDR2 SYDVKM.